This T cell receptor beta chain was captured in a study of CD8 T cells in Susac syndrome. An input of 0.5 to 1 ug of RNA was subjected to reverse transcription using random hexamers. An immunoSEQ multiplex PCR amplified TCR beta CDR3 over 54 Vbeta and 13 Jbeta. In TCRdb, the immunoSEQ multiplex PCR reads were re-called with MiXCR into one record per CDR3 protein. The sample lists 110,000 or so distinct CDR3 sequences, about 92% occurring once. CD8+ and CD4+ T cells from blood underwent TCR beta sequencing. Multiple sclerosis controls were treatment-naive patients with stable or active relapsing-remitting disease. FACS enriched CD8+ TEMRA cells, while bulk CD8+ and CD4+ were negatively isolated. This CDR3 region has 15 residues. With 5 bases clipped from V and 2 bases from J, the junction kept 3 bases outside the gene matches. Germline assignment: CDR1 LNHDA and CDR2 SQIVND (reference sequence).

The TCR sequence derives from a human donor with multiple sclerosis. The sequenced sample was CD4+ T cells from PBMCs. The chain has TRBV19 and TRBJ2-5; 12 nucleotides line up with TRBD2. The CDR3 nucleotides read TGTGCCAGTAGTCCCACTAGCGGGGGGCAAGAGACCCAGTACTTC. The encoded protein is CASSPTSGGQETQYF.